A selection of T cell receptor beta chains follows, all from one sample in a study of response to subunit inactivated influenza vaccine. TCRdb ran MiXCR on the RT-PCR reads and lists one entry per CDR3 protein. The table shows 500,000 or so distinct CDR3 sequences, with more than 15% occurring only once. The sequences come from CD4+ T cells sorted from PBMCs, collected approximately 25 months after vaccination. The receptors shown here come from a man in his fifties or sixties who received an inactivated influenza vaccine. CDR3s include the opening cysteine and the closing phenylalanine or tryptophan. The D gene is left open where the match is weak. Rows may omit the clone size; those that give it use once, few, many or a size class.

V: TRBV7-9; size: few; length: 15; J: TRBJ2-5; D: TRBD1; CDR3: CASSLMSGGSETQYF; DNA: TGTGCCAGCAGCTTAATGTCAGGGGGCTCGGAGACCCAGTACTTC
V: TRBV20-1; size: .; length: 15; J: TRBJ1-2; D: .; CDR3: CSARDLRARVGGYTF; DNA: TGCAGTGCTAGAGATCTCCGTGCGAGGGTAGGGGGCTACACCTTC
V: TRBV4-2; size: few; length: 15; J: TRBJ2-1; D: TRBD2; CDR3: CASSPAGTSKGEQFF; DNA: TGTGCCAGCAGCCCGGCCGGGACTAGCAAGGGTGAGCAGTTCTTC
V: TRBV4-3; size: .; length: 15; J: TRBJ1-1; D: .; CDR3: CASSQVAGVPTEAFF; DNA: TGCGCCAGCAGCCAAGTGGCAGGGGTCCCCACTGAAGCTTTCTTT
V: TRBV11-2; size: .; length: 13; J: TRBJ1-1; D: TRBD1; CDR3: CASSLVDRTVAFF; DNA: TGTGCCAGCAGCTTAGTGGACAGGACGGTGGCTTTCTTT
V: TRBV12-3/TRBV12-4; size: few; length: 15; J: TRBJ2-7; D: TRBD1; CDR3: CASSRGTGVLYEQYF; DNA: TGTGCCAGCAGTAGGGGGACAGGGGTGCTCTACGAGCAGTACTTC
V: TRBV25-1; size: many; length: 12; J: TRBJ2-3; D: .; CDR3: CASSDLGVTQYF; DNA: TGTGCCAGCAGTGACTTAGGTGTTACGCAGTATTTT
V: TRBV20-1; size: .; length: 12; J: TRBJ1-2; D: .; CDR3: CSATSGEAGYTF; DNA: TGCAGTGCGACGTCGGGGGAGGCTGGCTACACCTTC
V: TRBV29-1; size: .; length: 13; J: TRBJ2-2; D: .; CDR3: CSVGGVHTGELFF; DNA: TGCAGCGTTGGGGGAGTACACACCGGGGAGCTGTTTTTT
V: TRBV12-3/TRBV12-4; size: .; length: 13; J: TRBJ2-7; D: TRBD1; CDR3: CASSRDRPYEQYF; DNA: TGTGCCAGCAGTCGGGACAGACCCTACGAGCAGTACTTC
V: TRBV7-2; size: .; length: 15; J: TRBJ1-1; D: .; CDR3: CASSLASSLNTEAFF; DNA: TGTGCCAGCAGCTTAGCGTCTTCCCTGAACACTGAAGCTTTCTTT
V: TRBV5-1; size: .; length: 15; J: TRBJ2-7; D: TRBD1; CDR3: CASSWDRDSAYEQYF; DNA: TGCGCCAGCAGCTGGGACAGGGATTCGGCCTACGAGCAGTACTTC
V: TRBV20-1; size: many; length: 16; J: TRBJ2-3; D: TRBD1; CDR3: CSASSQWGTASDTQYF; DNA: TGCAGTGCTAGTTCCCAATGGGGGACAGCCTCAGATACGCAGTATTTT
V: TRBV7-6; size: few; length: 16; J: TRBJ2-5; D: .; CDR3: CASSLTFYAAQETQYF; DNA: TGTGCCAGCAGCTTAACGTTTTACGCGGCCCAAGAGACCCAGTACTTC
V: TRBV20-1; size: few; length: 18; J: TRBJ1-2; D: TRBD1; CDR3: CSARDSEPLDRGHSGYTF; DNA: TGCAGTGCTAGAGATAGCGAGCCGTTAGACAGGGGGCATAGTGGCTACACCTTC
V: TRBV7-2; size: few; length: 15; J: TRBJ2-6; D: TRBD1; CDR3: CASSQTGLGANVLTF; DNA: TGTGCCAGCAGCCAGACAGGGCTCGGGGCCAACGTCCTGACTTTC
V: TRBV6-1; size: once; length: 13; J: TRBJ2-2; D: .; CDR3: CASLLSGTGELFF; DNA: TGTGCCAGCCTTTTGAGTGGGACCGGGGAGCTGTTTTTT
V: TRBV28; size: many; length: 13; J: TRBJ2-1; D: TRBD1; CDR3: CASSLGQWDEQFF; DNA: TGTGCCAGCAGTTTGGGACAGTGGGATGAGCAGTTCTTC
V: TRBV3-1; size: .; length: 14; J: TRBJ1-6; D: .; CDR3: CASSQLDSNSPLHF; DNA: TGTGCCAGCAGCCAGCTCGACAGTAATTCACCCCTCCACTTT
V: TRBV20-1; size: many; length: 13; J: TRBJ2-7; D: .; CDR3: CSARVGASYEQYF; DNA: TGCAGTGCTAGAGTTGGGGCCTCCTACGAGCAGTACTTC
V: TRBV10-3; size: many; length: 12; J: TRBJ2-3; D: .; CDR3: CAISDNTDTQYF; DNA: TGTGCCATCAGTGACAACACAGATACGCAGTATTTT
V: TRBV29-1; size: few; length: 14; J: TRBJ1-2; D: .; CDR3: CSAPYRGSGYGYTF; DNA: TGCAGCGCTCCCTATAGGGGGAGCGGCTATGGCTACACCTTC
V: TRBV20-1; size: .; length: 15; J: TRBJ1-2; D: TRBD1; CDR3: CSARPTGTENYGYTF; DNA: TGCAGTGCTAGACCTACCGGGACAGAGAACTATGGCTACACCTTC
V: TRBV28; size: .; length: 11; J: TRBJ2-7; D: .; CDR3: CASSIRQTQYF; DNA: TGTGCCAGCAGTATTAGACAAACGCAGTACTTC
V: TRBV12-3/TRBV12-4; size: many; length: 11; J: TRBJ2-1; D: .; CDR3: CASSPDVEQFF; DNA: TGTGCCAGCAGTCCGGACGTAGAGCAGTTCTTC
V: TRBV9; size: .; length: 13; J: TRBJ1-2; D: .; CDR3: CASSVEQSYGYTF; DNA: TGTGCCAGCAGCGTCGAACAGAGCTATGGCTACACCTTC
V: TRBV4-2; size: .; length: 16; J: TRBJ2-3; D: TRBD2; CDR3: CASSQGGAGNSDTQYF; DNA: TGTGCCAGCAGCCAAGGCGGAGCGGGAAACTCAGATACGCAGTATTTT
V: TRBV10-3; size: many; length: 13; J: TRBJ2-5; D: .; CDR3: CAISTGTQETQYF; DNA: TGTGCCATCAGTACCGGGACCCAAGAGACCCAGTACTTC
V: TRBV28; size: few; length: 13; J: TRBJ1-4; D: .; CDR3: CASSLPGREKLFF; DNA: TGTGCCAGCAGCCTCCCGGGTAGGGAAAAACTGTTTTTT
V: TRBV20-1; size: .; length: 14; J: TRBJ2-1; D: TRBD2; CDR3: CSARRAGVSNEQFF; DNA: TGCAGTGCTAGGAGAGCGGGAGTATCCAATGAGCAGTTCTTC